This T cell receptor (beta chain) was profiled in a study of cytomegalovirus exposure and HLA in healthy donors. The germline gives CDR1 LGHNA, CDR2 YNFKEQ. V gave up 3 bases and J gave up 4 bases, with 13 bases separating them. The CDR3 length is 14 residues. In the PCR, 60 Vbeta and 13 Jbeta primers were used. Libraries were prepared by immunoSEQ multiplex PCR; TCRdb keeps only in-frame clonotypes and omits some of them. This sample yields approximately 170,000 clones, of which approximately 80% are seen a single time; roughly 0.75% belongs to the top ten. In the case of this clone: Its cognate antigen is unknown.

Study-wide findings and caveats: Most sequenced TCRs were rare (though some public TCRs occurred in many donors).

The sequence derives from a woman younger than 35 in good health and CMV-seronegative. V is TRBV4-2 and J is TRBJ2-7; TRBD2 might be the D (5 bases). The sequenced sample was PBMCs. The chain's CDR3 is CASSQGPREYEQYF. The CDR3 DNA reads TGTGCCAGCAGCCAGGGTCCGAGGGAATACGAGCAGTACTTC.